This T cell receptor (beta chain) came from a study of shared clonotypes between healthy human individuals. The overall study: The study drew on a couple of women and three men aged 18 to 49 as donors.

Sequenced by immunoSEQ multiplex PCR; TCRdb stores in-frame clones only, minus some. The table lists roughly 2.5 million clones, 85% to 95% of them singletons. Material for sequencing was naive CD4+ T cells sorted from blood. Subset indicated: CD45RA+ positively selected. This TCR was sampled from a man younger than 30 in good health.

CDR3 protein: CASSFPLGTGENGYTF. Here the CDR3 DNA reads TGTGCCAGCAGTTTCCCCCTTGGGACAGGGGAAAATGGCTACACCTTC. The gene calls are TRBV28 and TRBJ1-2, with 10 bases that match TRBD1. Germline V gene lookup returns CDR1 MDHEN and CDR2 SYDVKM. V gave up 3 bases and J gave up 6 bases; unmatched junction bases: 10. This CDR3 is built from 16 residues.